Listed here are 17 T cell receptor beta chains from one sample, sequenced in a study of somatic mutations in cytotoxic T cells in rheumatoid arthritis. Method: immunoSEQ multiplex PCR; TCRdb's copy keeps in-frame clones and lacks some. This table holds roughly 20,000 clones, around four fifths found once. The sample consisted of CD8+ T cells sorted from blood. The receptors stem from an adult with rheumatoid arthritis.

This clone appeared a single time. The chain employs TRBV27 and TRBJ2-7; D might be TRBD1 (5 bases). There are 16 residues in the CDR3. V was cut by 0 bases and J by 4 bases, with 16 bases left in between. Germline CDR1 reads MNHEY; CDR2 reads SMNVEV (reference sequence). CDR3 bases: TGTGCCAGCAGTTTATCTCGGACATGGACCGGGTACGAGCAGTACTTC. Protein sequence: CASSLSRTWTGYEQYF.

CDR3 coding DNA: TGTGCCAGCAGTGACATCCTTGAGGCCGAGGCTAACTATGGCTACACCTTC. It yields the protein CASSDILEAEANYGYTF. This sequence joins TRBV6-1 and TRBJ1-2; D ambiguous. The CDR3 loop spans 17 amino acids. V lost 3 bases and J lost 0, with 17 bases in between. In germline, CDR1 is MNHNS, CDR2 SASEGT.

CDR3 nucleotides: TGTGCCATCAGTGAGGTTAGGGCGGGTGAGCAGTTCTTC. It codes for CAISEVRAGEQFF. The chain combines TRBV10-3 with TRBJ2-1; a possible D gene is TRBD2 (5 bases). This CDR3 region has 13 residues. V was clipped by 2 bases and J by 9 bases, with 11 bases between them. CDR1 is ENHRY, CDR2 SYGVKD, per germline.

The chain employs TRBV6-1 and TRBJ1-2; D is perhaps TRBD1 (5 bases). Between the trimmed V and J ends, which lost 8 bases and 0 bases, there was a span of 10 bases. The CDR3 is made up of 13 amino acids. Germline V gene data show CDR1 as MNHNS and CDR2 as SASEGT. CDR3 sequence reads: CASGTATNYGYTF. The CDR3 DNA sequence: TGTGCCAGCGGGACTGCCACTAACTATGGCTACACCTTC.

This chain uses TRBV6-1 with TRBJ1-1; D call uncertain. The germline V and J ends were trimmed by 5 bases and 1 base, with 5 bases remaining between them. This CDR3 has 12 amino acids. CDR1 and CDR2 (germline): MNHNS, SASEGT. The CDR3 loop reads CASSPGNTEAFF. CDR3 sequence (DNA): TGTGCCAGCAGTCCAGGGAACACTGAAGCTTTCTTT.

The chain is built from TRBV9 and TRBJ1-6, with 7 bases aligning to TRBD1. The germline V gene has CDR1 SGDLS and CDR2 YYNGEE. Losses at the gene ends were 4 bases for V and 4 bases for J; bases not matched to a gene: 8. The CDR3 length is 16 residues. The CDR3 loop reads CASSPPGGGYNSPLHF. In DNA form, the CDR3 reads TGTGCCAGCAGCCCCCCAGGGGGGGGGTATAATTCACCCCTCCACTTT.

This clone was recorded only once. The rearrangement links TRBV19 to TRBJ1-1; a possible D gene is TRBD1 (6 bases). The CDR3 is 13 residues long. In germline, CDR1 is LNHDA, CDR2 SQIVND (reference sequence). Trimming took 6 bases from V and 6 from J, leaving 14 bases between them. The CDR3 nucleotides read TGTGCCAGTAGCTGGGGGGCGGGCGCTGAAGCTTTCTTT. This encodes CASSWGAGAEAFF.

The chain employs TRBV5-1 and TRBJ1-2; 8 bases align to TRBD1. From germline, CDR1 is SGHRS and CDR2 YFSETQ. The CDR3 is 15 residues long. Trimming removed 3 bases from V and 4 bases from J; junction bases left unmatched: 8. CDR3 sequence reads: CASSSGGGDIYGYTF. CDR3 in DNA: TGCGCCAGCAGCTCAGGGGGCGGTGATATCTATGGCTACACCTTC.

V usage is TRBV28 and J usage is TRBJ2-7; D is unresolved. The CDR3 totals 14 residues. V dropped 8 bases and J dropped 2 bases, with 16 bases sitting between them. Germline V gene data show CDR1 as MDHEN and CDR2 as SYDVKM. The CDR3 nucleotides are TGTGCCAGCGGCCTGTTGGGTGGGGCCTACGAGCAGTACTTC. Translation: CASGLLGGAYEQYF.

This clone was seen just once. V gene TRBV9 combines with J gene TRBJ2-2, with 9 bases matching TRBD2. The CDR3 is made up of 16 amino acids. J gave up 1 base and V 4 bases, and 5 bases lay outside the gene matches. Germline-derived CDR1 and CDR2 are SGDLS and YYNGEE. CDR3 in DNA: TGTGCCAGCAGCTTAGCGGGAGATTTGAACACCGGGGAGCTGTTTTTT. Protein: CASSLAGDLNTGELFF.

The chain recombines TRBV5-6 with TRBJ2-3; D perhaps matches TRBD1 (6 bases). Trimming left V 5 bases short and J 3 bases short, with 13 bases between. Germline V CDR1 and CDR2: SGHDT, YYEEEE. There are 14 residues in the CDR3. CDR3 protein: CASRWTARTDTQYF. The DNA for the CDR3 is TGTGCCAGCAGATGGACAGCCAGAACAGATACGCAGTATTTT.

The CDR3 DNA reads TGTGCCAGCACCCCTCCCCGAGGACATACCACCGGGGAGCTGTTTTTT. Its translation is CASTPPRGHTTGELFF. The chain uses TRBV7-9 and TRBJ2-2, with D maybe TRBD1 (5 bases). Germline V CDR1 and CDR2: SEHNR, FQNEAQ (reference sequence). The V gene lost 7 bases and the J gene lost 4 bases, with 19 bases spanning the gap. The CDR3 is 16 residues long.

The chain is built from TRBV6-1 and TRBJ2-7, with D unclear. Trimming left V 6 bases short and J 3 bases short, with 15 bases between. The CDR3 is 14 amino acids. Germline V gives CDR1 MNHNS, CDR2 SASEGT. The CDR3 region is CASSGRKFGYEQYF. The CDR3 nucleotides read TGTGCCAGCAGCGGCCGGAAATTCGGCTACGAGCAGTACTTC.

J is TRBJ2-3 and V is TRBV6-1; a possible D gene is TRBD2 (5 bases). V was pared by 3 bases and J by 1 base, with 8 bases between. The CDR3 has 14 amino acids. The germline gives CDR1 MNHNS, CDR2 SASEGT. CDR3 in DNA: TGTGCCAGCAGTGAGGTTAGCGGCACAGATACGCAGTATTTT. Its translation is CASSEVSGTDTQYF.

V is TRBV30 and J is TRBJ2-1; 9 positions match TRBD2. The trim removed 3 bases at V and 1 base at J, leaving 1 base unmatched. The CDR3 runs to 14 residues. Germline loops: CDR1 GTSNPN, CDR2 SVGIG (reference sequence). The CDR3 loop is CAWRLAGSYNEQFF. The CDR3 bases are TGTGCCTGGAGGCTAGCGGGATCCTACAATGAGCAGTTCTTC.

The V gene is TRBV15, the J gene TRBJ2-7; D is unclear. From germline, CDR1 is LNHNV and CDR2 YYDKDF (reference sequence). Trimming removed 5 bases from V and 2 bases from J, with 13 bases in between. The CDR3 has 14 amino acids. The CDR3 region is CATSASTGAYEQYF. The CDR3 DNA follows: TGTGCCACCAGCGCCAGCACCGGAGCCTACGAGCAGTACTTC.

This sequence joins TRBV5-4 and TRBJ1-2; 7 bases match TRBD1. CDR1 and CDR2 (germline): SGHNT, YYREEE (reference sequence). The CDR3 covers 14 residues. V lost 0 bases, J lost 8 bases, and 7 bases stayed unmatched. The DNA for the CDR3 is TGTGCCAGCAGCTTGGTGGAGGGGGCGCACGGCTACACCTTC. Translation: CASSLVEGAHGYTF.